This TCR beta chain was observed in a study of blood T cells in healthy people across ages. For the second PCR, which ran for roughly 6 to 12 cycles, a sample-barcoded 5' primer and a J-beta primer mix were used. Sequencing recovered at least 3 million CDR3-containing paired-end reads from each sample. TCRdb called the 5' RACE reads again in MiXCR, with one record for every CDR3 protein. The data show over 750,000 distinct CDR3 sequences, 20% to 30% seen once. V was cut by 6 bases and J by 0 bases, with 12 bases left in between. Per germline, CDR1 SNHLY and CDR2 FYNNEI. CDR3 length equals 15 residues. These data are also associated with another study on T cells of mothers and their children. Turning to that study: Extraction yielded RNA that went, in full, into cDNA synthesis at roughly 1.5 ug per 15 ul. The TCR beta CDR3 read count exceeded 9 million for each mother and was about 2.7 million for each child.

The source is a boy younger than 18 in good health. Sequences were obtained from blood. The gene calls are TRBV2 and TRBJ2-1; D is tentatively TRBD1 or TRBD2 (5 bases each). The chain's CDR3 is CASSGTDSSYNEQFF. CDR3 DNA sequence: TGTGCCAGCAGCGGGACGGATAGCTCCTACAATGAGCAGTTCTTC.